This TCR beta chain appears in the sequencing data of a study of radiotherapy plus CTLA-4 blockade in lung cancer. The V and J ends lost 3 bases and 7 bases respectively, with 7 bases between them. The CDR3 runs 13 residues. Germline V gives CDR1 SEHNR, CDR2 FQNEAQ (reference sequence). Libraries were prepared by immunoSEQ multiplex PCR; TCRdb keeps only in-frame clonotypes and omits some of them. The sample holds roughly 62,000 clones, roughly 77% seen once. Concerning this clone: The antigen remains undetermined.

Study-level findings and limits: Interferon-beta, together with early blood T cell clone dynamics, reportedly best predicted response.

The source material was peripheral blood, sampled from a patient treated with radiotherapy plus ipilimumab. The sequence derives from a human donor with non-small cell lung cancer who had a complete response to radiotherapy plus ipilimumab. V and J are TRBV7-9 and TRBJ1-6; D unresolved. CDR3 nucleotides: TGTGCCAGCAGCTTTGGACCAAATTCACCCCTCCACTTT. Its translation is CASSFGPNSPLHF.